A selection of T cell receptor beta chains follows, all from one sample in a study of CD8 T cells in ankylosing spondylitis. TCRdb re-called the 5' RACE reads through MiXCR, storing one row per CDR3 protein. The table has around 770,000 distinct CDR3 sequences, around 17% seen once; the top ten hold 15% to 20%. Specimen: blood, either unsorted or a sorted T cell fraction (not recorded which). These receptors originate from a male donor with ankylosing spondylitis. The CDR3 runs from the conserved cysteine through the conserved F or W. The D gene is left open where the match is weak. The listing skips clone size in some rows; elsewhere it reads once, few, many or a size class.

clone_size,j_call,v_call,d_call,cdr3_nt,cdr3_aa
-,TRBJ2-2,TRBV4-1,TRBD2,TGCGCCAGCAGCCAAGATGGGGGGGTTACCGGGGAGCTGTTTTTT,CASSQDGGVTGELFF
few,TRBJ2-1,TRBV20-1,TRBD2,TGCAGTGCTACGGGTCTAGCGGGGGTCTACAATGAGCAGTTCTTC,CSATGLAGVYNEQFF
-,TRBJ2-3,TRBV5-1,TRBD2,TGCGCCAGCAGCTTGGGGGCTAGCGGGGGTCGGGATACGCAGTATTTT,CASSLGASGGRDTQYF
-,TRBJ2-5,TRBV7-2,TRBD1,TGTGCCAGCAGCTCCCAAAATCGACAGGGGGCGCGGATCCAGTACTTC,CASSSQNRQGARIQYF
-,TRBJ1-5,TRBV9,-,TGTGCCAGCAGCGTAGGGGTAGACGATCAGCCCCAGCATTTT,CASSVGVDDQPQHF
-,TRBJ1-1,TRBV6-4,-,TGTGCCAGCAGTGACTCACCAGCGAGGAACACTGAAGCTTTCTTT,CASSDSPARNTEAFF
-,TRBJ1-6,TRBV2,-,TGTGCCAGGAGTCGGGGAGGGGAAAATAATTCACCCCTCCACTTT,CARSRGGENNSPLHF
-,TRBJ1-5,TRBV5-1,TRBD1,TGCGCCAGCAGCTGGGCAGGGGGGGAGCAGCCCCAGCATTTT,CASSWAGGEQPQHF
-,TRBJ2-7,TRBV20-1,-,TGCAGTGCTAGAGATATCAAGGAAGGCCCCTACGAGCAGTACTTC,CSARDIKEGPYEQYF
few,TRBJ2-7,TRBV7-2,TRBD2,TGTGCCAGCAGCTTAGCGACTAGCGGGATCGTCCACTACGAGCAGTACTTC,CASSLATSGIVHYEQYF
-,TRBJ2-7,TRBV2,TRBD2,TGTGCCGGCATTACTAGCGTCTCCTACGAGCAGTACTTC,CAGITSVSYEQYF
few,TRBJ2-1,TRBV4-1,TRBD2,TGCGCCAGCAGCCACAGCGGGGGGGCCTACAATGAGCAGTTCTTC,CASSHSGGAYNEQFF
few,TRBJ1-3,TRBV29-1,-,TGCAGCGTGGAGACAGGAACTGGAAACACCATATATTTT,CSVETGTGNTIYF
few,TRBJ2-3,TRBV7-2,-,TGTGCCAGCAGCCTGGGGACCTTTAGCACAGATACGCAGTATTTT,CASSLGTFSTDTQYF
-,TRBJ2-1,TRBV9,TRBD2,TGTGCCAGCAGCGTAGTCGGGAGGGCCTACAATGAGCAGTTCTTC,CASSVVGRAYNEQFF
-,TRBJ2-3,TRBV12-5,-,TGTGCTAGTGGTTTGACAGTTAACACAGATACGCAGTATTTT,CASGLTVNTDTQYF
few,TRBJ2-1,TRBV7-9,-,TGTGCCAGCAGCTGGTCGGAGTCCTACAATGAGCAGTTCTTC,CASSWSESYNEQFF
few,TRBJ2-7,TRBV10-3,TRBD1,TGTGCCATCAGTCCTGCGACAGGGGGCTTTGGCGAGCAGTACTTC,CAISPATGGFGEQYF
few,TRBJ2-7,TRBV4-1,TRBD2,TGCGCCAGCAGCCAGGACAGCGGGGGTTATTCCTACGAGCAGTACTTC,CASSQDSGGYSYEQYF
-,TRBJ1-2,TRBV3-1,-,TGTGCCAGCAGCCAGGGCAGCTACTATGGCTACACCTTC,CASSQGSYYGYTF
-,TRBJ2-7,TRBV4-2,TRBD1,TGTGCCAGCAGCTTGTACCTGGGACAGGGGCCTACCTACGAGCAGTACTTC,CASSLYLGQGPTYEQYF
-,TRBJ2-7,TRBV6-2/TRBV6-3,-,TGTGCCAGCAGTTACGTGGGGGCGAACTACGAGCAGTACTTC,CASSYVGANYEQYF
-,TRBJ2-7,TRBV20-1,TRBD2,TGCAGTGCAACCAAGGCCCTAGCGGGAGGGTACGAGCAGTACTTC,CSATKALAGGYEQYF
-,TRBJ2-1,TRBV24-1,-,TGTGCCACCAGTGATCCAACCCCCTCGGATGAGCAGTTCTTC,CATSDPTPSDEQFF
few,TRBJ1-4,TRBV15,-,TGTGCCACCAGCAGAGATGAGGGCGGATCTAATGAAAAACTGTTTTTT,CATSRDEGGSNEKLFF
-,TRBJ1-3,TRBV21-1,-,TGTGCCAGCAGCAAATATACTAAGGGAAACACCATATATTTT,CASSKYTKGNTIYF
few,TRBJ2-7,TRBV12-3/TRBV12-4,-,TGTGCCAGCAGTGTCCAGGGTTGGGAGCAGTACTTC,CASSVQGWEQYF
-,TRBJ1-1,TRBV11-2,TRBD1,TGTGCCAGCAGCTTAGAGGAGCCCCCTGCCCAAGACAGGGCTGGGGTGAACACTGAAGCTTTCTTT,CASSLEEPPAQDRAGVNTEAFF